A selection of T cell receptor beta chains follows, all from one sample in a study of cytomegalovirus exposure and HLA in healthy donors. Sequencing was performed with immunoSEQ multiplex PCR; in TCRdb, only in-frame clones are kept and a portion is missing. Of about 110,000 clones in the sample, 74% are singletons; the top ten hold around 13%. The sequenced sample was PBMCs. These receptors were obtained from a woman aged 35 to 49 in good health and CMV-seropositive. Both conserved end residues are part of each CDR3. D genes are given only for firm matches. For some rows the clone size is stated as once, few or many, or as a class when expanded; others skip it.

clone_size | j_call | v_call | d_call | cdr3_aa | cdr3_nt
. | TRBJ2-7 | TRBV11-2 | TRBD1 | CASSLNRGEQYF | TGTGCCAGCAGCCTAAACAGGGGCGAGCAGTACTTC
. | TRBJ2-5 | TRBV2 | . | CASTRTSEYQETQYF | TGTGCCAGCACCCGGACTTCGGAGTACCAAGAGACCCAGTACTTC
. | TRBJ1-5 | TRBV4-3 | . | CASSQDFSQPQHF | TGCGCCAGCAGCCAAGATTTCTCCCAGCCCCAGCATTTT
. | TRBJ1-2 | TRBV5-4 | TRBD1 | CASNTGGGSPYGYTF | TGTGCCAGCAACACGGGAGGGGGCAGCCCCTATGGCTACACCTTC
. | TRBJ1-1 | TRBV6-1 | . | CASRRGGSNTEAFF | TGTGCCAGCAGGAGAGGGGGTAGTAACACTGAAGCTTTCTTT
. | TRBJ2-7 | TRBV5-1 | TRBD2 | CASSLANSGGYYEQYF | TGCGCCAGCAGCTTGGCCAATAGCGGGGGATACTACGAGCAGTACTTC
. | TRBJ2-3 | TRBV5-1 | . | CASSSGPGEDTQYF | TGCGCCAGCAGCTCGGGACCGGGGGAAGATACGCAGTATTTT
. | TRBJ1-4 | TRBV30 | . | CAWSGGGPNEKLFF | TGTGCCTGGAGTGGGGGGGGACCTAATGAAAAACTGTTTTTT
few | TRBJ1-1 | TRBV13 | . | CASSLGLAGDTEAFF | TGTGCCAGCAGCTTAGGCCTTGCGGGGGACACTGAAGCTTTCTTT
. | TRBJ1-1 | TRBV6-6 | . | CASTRTGGTEAFF | TGTGCCAGCACGCGAACGGGAGGAACTGAAGCTTTCTTT
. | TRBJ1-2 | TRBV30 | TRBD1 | CAGAGGLVYGYTF | TGTGCCGGCGCAGGGGGCTTGGTCTATGGCTACACCTTC
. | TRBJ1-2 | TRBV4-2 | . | CASSQVLGLNSGYTF | TGTGCCAGCAGCCAAGTCTTGGGGCTTAATAGTGGCTACACCTTC
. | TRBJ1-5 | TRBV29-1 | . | CSVGARDQPQHF | TGCAGCGTTGGAGCCCGAGATCAGCCCCAGCATTTT